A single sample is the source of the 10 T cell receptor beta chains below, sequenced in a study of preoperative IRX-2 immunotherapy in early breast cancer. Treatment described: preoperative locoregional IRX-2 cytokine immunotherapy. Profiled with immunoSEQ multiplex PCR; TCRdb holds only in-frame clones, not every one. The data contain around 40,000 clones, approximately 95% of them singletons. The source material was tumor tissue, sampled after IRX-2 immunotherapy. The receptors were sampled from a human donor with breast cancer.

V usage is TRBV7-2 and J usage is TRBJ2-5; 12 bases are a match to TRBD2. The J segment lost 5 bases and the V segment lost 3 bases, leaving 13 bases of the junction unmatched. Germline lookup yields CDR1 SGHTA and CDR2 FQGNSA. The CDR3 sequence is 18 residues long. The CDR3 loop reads CASSFGTSGGRGDETQYF. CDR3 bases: TGTGCCAGCAGCTTTGGAACTAGCGGGGGGCGGGGAGATGAGACCCAGTACTTC.

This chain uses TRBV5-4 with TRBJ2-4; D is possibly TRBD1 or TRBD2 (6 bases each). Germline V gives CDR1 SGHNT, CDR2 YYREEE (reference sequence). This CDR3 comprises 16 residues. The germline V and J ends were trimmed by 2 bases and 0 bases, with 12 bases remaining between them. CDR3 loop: CASSFTGAVAKNIQYF. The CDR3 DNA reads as TGTGCCAGCAGCTTCACGGGGGCCGTAGCCAAAAACATTCAGTACTTC.

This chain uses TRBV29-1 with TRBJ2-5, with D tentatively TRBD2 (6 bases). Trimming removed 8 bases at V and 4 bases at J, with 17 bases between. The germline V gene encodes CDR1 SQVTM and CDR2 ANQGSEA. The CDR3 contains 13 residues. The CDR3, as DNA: TGCAGCCCGGGCGGCGGGGCCGGAGAGACCCAGTACTTC. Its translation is CSPGGGAGETQYF.

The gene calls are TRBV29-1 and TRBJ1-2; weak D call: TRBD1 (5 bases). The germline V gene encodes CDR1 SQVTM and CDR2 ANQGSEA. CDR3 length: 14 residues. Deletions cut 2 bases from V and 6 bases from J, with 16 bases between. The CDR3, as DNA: TGCAGCGTTGAACCACCCCCGGCAGGGCATGGCTACACCTTC. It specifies CSVEPPPAGHGYTF.

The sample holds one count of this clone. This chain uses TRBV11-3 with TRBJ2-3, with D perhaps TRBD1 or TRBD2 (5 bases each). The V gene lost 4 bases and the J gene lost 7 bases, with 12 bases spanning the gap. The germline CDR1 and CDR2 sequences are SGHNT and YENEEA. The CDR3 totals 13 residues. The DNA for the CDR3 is TGTGCCAGCAGCTCCAGGGACGGTCATACGCAGTATTTT. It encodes CASSSRDGHTQYF.

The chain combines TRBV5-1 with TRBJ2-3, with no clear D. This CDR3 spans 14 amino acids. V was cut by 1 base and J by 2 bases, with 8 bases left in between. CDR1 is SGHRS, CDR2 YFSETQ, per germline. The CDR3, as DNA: TGCGCCAGCAGCTTGATTGGAAACACAGATACGCAGTATTTT. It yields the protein CASSLIGNTDTQYF.

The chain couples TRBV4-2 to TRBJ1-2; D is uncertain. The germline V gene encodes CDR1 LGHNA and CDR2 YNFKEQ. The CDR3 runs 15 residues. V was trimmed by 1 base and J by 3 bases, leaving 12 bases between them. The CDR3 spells CASSQGSALDYGYTF. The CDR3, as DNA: TGTGCCAGCAGCCAAGGTTCAGCGTTAGACTATGGCTACACCTTC.

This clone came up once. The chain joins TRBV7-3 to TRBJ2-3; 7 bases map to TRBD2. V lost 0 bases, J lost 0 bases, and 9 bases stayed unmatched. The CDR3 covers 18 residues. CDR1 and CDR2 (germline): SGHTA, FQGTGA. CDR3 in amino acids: CASSLTPYVGGSTDTQYF. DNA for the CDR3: TGTGCCAGCAGCTTAACCCCATATGTGGGGGGGAGCACAGATACGCAGTATTTT. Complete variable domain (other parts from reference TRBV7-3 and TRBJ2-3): GAGVSQTPSNKVTEKGKYVELRCDPISGHTALYWYRQSLGQGPEFLIYFQGTGAADDSGLPNDRFFAVRPEGSVSTLKIQRTERGDSAVYLCASSLTPYVGGSTDTQYFGPGTRLTVL.

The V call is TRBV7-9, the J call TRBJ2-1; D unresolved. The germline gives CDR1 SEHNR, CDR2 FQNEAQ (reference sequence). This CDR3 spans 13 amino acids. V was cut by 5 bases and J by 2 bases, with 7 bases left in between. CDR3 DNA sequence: TGTGCCAGCAGCAAGTGGCCCTACAATGAGCAGTTCTTC. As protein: CASSKWPYNEQFF.

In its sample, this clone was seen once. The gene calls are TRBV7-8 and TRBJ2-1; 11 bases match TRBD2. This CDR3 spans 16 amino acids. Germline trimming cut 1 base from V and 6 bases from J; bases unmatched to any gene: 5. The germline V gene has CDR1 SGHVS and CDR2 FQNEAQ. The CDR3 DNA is TGTGCCAGCAGCTTAGGTGGGACTAGCGGAGCCAATGAGCAGTTCTTC. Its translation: CASSLGGTSGANEQFF.